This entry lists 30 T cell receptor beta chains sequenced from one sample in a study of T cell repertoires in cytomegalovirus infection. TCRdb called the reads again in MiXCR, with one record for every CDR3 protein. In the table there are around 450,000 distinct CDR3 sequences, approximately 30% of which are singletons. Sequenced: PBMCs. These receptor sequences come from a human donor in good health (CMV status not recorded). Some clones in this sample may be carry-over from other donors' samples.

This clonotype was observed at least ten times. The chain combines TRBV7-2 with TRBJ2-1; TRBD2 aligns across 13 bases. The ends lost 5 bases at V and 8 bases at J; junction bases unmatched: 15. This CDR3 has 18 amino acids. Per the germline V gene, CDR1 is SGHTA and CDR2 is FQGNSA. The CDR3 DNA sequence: TGTGCCAGCAGCCTGACTAGCGGGGGGTCCATTTCTACGGATGAGCAGTTCTTC. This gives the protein CASSLTSGGSISTDEQFF. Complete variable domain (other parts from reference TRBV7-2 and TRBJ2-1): GAGVSQSPSNKVTEKGKDVELRCDPISGHTALYWYRQSLGQGLEFLIYFQGNSAPDKSGLPSDRFSAERTGGSVSTLTIQRTQQEDSAVYLCASSLTSGGSISTDEQFFGPGTRLTVL.

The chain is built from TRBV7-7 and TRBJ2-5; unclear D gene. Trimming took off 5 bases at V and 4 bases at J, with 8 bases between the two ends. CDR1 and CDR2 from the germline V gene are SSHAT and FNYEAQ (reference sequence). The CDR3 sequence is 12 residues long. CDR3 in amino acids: CASSGPGETQYF. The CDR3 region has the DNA TGTGCCAGCAGCGGACCGGGAGAGACCCAGTACTTC.

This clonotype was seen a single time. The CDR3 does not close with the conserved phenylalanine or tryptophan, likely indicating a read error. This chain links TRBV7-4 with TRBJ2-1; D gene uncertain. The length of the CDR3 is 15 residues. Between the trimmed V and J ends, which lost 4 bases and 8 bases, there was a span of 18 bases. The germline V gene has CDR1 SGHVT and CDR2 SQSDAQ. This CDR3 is CASSSFGLPLDEQFL. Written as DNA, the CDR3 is TGTGCCAGCAGCTCTTTCGGTCTCCCTTTGGATGAGCAGTTCCTC.

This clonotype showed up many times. This chain's CDR3 is CASSELGQGLEKLFF. The CDR3 DNA sequence: TGTGCCAGCAGTGAACTCGGACAGGGATTAGAAAAACTGTTTTTT. This chain links TRBV25-1 with TRBJ1-4, with 8 positions matching TRBD1. The V and J ends lost 2 bases and 8 bases, in that order; junction bases with no gene match: 7. This CDR3 spans 15 amino acids. Per the germline V gene, CDR1 is MGHDK and CDR2 is SYGVNS.

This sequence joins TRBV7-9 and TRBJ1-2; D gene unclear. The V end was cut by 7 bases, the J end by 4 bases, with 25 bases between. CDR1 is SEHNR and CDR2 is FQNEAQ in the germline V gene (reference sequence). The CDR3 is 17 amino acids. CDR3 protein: CASTKGQAPLSIYGYTF. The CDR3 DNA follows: TGTGCCAGCACCAAGGGCCAGGCCCCCCTTTCAATCTATGGCTACACCTTC.

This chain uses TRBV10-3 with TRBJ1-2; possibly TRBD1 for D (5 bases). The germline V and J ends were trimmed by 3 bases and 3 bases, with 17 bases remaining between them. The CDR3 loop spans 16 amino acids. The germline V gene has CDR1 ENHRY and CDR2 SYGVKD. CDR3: CAISDFDVPTDYGYTF. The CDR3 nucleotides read TGTGCCATCAGTGATTTCGATGTACCGACAGACTATGGCTACACCTTC.

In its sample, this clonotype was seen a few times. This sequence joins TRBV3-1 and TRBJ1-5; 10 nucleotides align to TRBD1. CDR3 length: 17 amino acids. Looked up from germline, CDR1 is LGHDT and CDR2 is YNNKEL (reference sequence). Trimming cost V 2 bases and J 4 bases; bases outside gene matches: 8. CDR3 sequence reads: CASSQSPRTGGNQPQHF. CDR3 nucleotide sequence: TGTGCCAGCAGCCAAAGCCCCCGGACAGGGGGAAATCAGCCCCAGCATTTT.

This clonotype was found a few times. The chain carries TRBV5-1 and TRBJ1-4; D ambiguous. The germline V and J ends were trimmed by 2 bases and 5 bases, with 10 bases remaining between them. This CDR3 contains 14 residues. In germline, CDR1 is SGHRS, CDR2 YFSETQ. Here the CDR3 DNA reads TGCGCCAGCAGCTTCGCCGGAGGGAATGAAAAACTGTTTTTT. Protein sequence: CASSFAGGNEKLFF.

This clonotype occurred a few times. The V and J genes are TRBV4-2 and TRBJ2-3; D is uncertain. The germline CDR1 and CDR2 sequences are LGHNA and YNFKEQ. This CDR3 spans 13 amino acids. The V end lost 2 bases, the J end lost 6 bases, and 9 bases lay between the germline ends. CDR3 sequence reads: CASSQIDGDTQYF. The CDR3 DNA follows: TGTGCCAGCAGCCAAATAGACGGGGATACGCAGTATTTT.

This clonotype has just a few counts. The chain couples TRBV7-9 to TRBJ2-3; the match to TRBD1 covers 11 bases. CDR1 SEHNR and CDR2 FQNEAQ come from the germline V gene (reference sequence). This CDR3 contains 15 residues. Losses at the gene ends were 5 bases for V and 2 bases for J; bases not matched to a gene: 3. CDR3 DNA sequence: TGTGCCAGCAGCCGGACAGGGGGCGACACAGATACGCAGTATTTT. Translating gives CASSRTGGDTDTQYF.

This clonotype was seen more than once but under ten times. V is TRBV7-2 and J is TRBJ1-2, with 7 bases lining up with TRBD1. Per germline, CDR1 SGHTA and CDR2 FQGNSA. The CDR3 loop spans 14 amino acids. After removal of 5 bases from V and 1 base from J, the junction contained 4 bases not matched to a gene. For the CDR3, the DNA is TGTGCCAGCAGCCGGGCAGGGGGTAACTATGGCTACACCTTC. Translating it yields CASSRAGGNYGYTF.

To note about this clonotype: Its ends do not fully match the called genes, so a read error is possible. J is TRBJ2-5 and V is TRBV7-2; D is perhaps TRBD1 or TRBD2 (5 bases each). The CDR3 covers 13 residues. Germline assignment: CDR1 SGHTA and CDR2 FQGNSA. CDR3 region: CVSRVDWQETQYF. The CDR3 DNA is TGTGTCAGCAGGGTGGACTGGCAAGAGACCCAGTACTTC. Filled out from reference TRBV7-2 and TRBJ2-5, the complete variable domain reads GAGVSQSPSNKVTEKGKDVELRCDPISGHTALYWYRQSLGQGLEFLIYFQGNSAPDKSGLPSDRFSAERTGGSVSTLTIQRTQQEDSAVYLCVSRVDWQETQYFGPGTRLLVL.

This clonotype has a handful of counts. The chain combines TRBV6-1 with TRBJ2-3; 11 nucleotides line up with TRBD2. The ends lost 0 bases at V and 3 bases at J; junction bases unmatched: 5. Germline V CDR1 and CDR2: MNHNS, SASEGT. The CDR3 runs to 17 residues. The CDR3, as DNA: TGTGCCAGCAGTGAAGCAATAGCGGGGGGGCCTACAGATACGCAGTATTTT. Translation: CASSEAIAGGPTDTQYF.

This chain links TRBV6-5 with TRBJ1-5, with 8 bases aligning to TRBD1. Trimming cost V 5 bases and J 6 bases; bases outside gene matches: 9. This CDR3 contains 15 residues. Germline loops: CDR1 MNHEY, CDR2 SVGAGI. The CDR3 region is CASSHRQGRGQPQHF. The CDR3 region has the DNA TGTGCCAGCAGTCACCGACAGGGGAGGGGTCAGCCCCAGCATTTT.

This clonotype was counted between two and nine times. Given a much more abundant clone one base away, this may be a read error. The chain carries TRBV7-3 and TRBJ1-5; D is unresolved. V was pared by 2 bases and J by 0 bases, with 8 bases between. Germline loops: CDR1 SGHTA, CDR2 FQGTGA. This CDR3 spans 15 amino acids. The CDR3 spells CASSLEPYSNQPQHF. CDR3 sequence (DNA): TGTGCCAGCAGCTTAGAGCCTTATAGCAATCAGCCCCAGCATTTT.

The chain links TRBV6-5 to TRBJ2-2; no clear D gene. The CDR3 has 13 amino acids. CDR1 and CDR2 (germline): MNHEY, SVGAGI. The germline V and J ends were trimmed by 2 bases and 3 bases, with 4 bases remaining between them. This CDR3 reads CASSYQYTGELFF. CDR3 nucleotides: TGTGCCAGCAGTTACCAGTACACCGGGGAGCTGTTTTTT.

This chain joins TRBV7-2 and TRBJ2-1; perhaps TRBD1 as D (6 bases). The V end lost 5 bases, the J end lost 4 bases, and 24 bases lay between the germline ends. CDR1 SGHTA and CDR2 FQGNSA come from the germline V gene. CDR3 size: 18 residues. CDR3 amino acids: CASSHTGTNLRVYNEQFF. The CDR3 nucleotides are TGTGCCAGCAGCCATACCGGGACAAACCTAAGGGTGTACAATGAGCAGTTCTTC.

CDR3 in DNA: TGTGCCAGCAGTGAAAAGGTCCGGGGGTTCACTGAAGCTTTCTTT. Translating it yields CASSEKVRGFTEAFF. V usage is TRBV12-3 or TRBV12-4 and J usage is TRBJ1-1, with D maybe TRBD1 (5 bases). There are 15 residues in the CDR3. The V and J ends lost 5 bases and 4 bases respectively, with 17 bases between them.

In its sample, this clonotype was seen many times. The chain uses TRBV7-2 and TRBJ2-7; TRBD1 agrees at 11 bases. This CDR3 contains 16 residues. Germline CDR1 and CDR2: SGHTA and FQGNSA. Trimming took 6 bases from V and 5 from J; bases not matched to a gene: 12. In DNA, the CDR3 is TGTGCCAGCAGTCGACGGCTGGGACAGGGGGGCGACGAGCAGTACTTC. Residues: CASSRRLGQGGDEQYF. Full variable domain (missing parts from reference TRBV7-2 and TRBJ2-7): GAGVSQSPSNKVTEKGKDVELRCDPISGHTALYWYRQSLGQGLEFLIYFQGNSAPDKSGLPSDRFSAERTGGSVSTLTIQRTQQEDSAVYLCASSRRLGQGGDEQYFGPGTRLTVT.

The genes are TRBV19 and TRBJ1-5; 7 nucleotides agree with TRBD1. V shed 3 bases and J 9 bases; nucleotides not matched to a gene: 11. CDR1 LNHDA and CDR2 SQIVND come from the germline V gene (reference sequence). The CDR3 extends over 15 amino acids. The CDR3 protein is CASSIGTEILRPQHF. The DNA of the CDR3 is TGTGCCAGTAGTATCGGGACAGAAATTCTTCGGCCCCAGCATTTT.

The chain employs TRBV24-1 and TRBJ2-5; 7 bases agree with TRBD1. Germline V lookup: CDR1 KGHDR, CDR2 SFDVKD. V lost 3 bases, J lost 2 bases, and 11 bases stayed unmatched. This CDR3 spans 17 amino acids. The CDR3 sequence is CATSDTRTGGLQETQYF. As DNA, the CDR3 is TGTGCCACCAGTGATACTCGGACAGGTGGCCTACAAGAGACCCAGTACTTC.

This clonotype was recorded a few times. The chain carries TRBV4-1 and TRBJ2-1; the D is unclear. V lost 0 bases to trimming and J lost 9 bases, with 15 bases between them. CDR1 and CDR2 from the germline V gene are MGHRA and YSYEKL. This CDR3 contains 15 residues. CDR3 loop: CASSQELVRRVEQFF. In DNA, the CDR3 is TGCGCCAGCAGCCAAGAGTTAGTACGGCGAGTTGAGCAGTTCTTC.

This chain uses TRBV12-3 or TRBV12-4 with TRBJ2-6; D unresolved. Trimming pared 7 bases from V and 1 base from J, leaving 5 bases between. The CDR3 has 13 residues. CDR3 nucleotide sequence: TGTGCCAGCAAGAGGTCTGGGGCCAACGTCCTGACTTTC. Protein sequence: CASKRSGANVLTF.

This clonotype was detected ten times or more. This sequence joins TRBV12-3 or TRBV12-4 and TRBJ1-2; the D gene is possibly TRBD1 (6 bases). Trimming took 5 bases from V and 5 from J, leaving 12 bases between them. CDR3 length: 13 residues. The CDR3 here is CASSLQGRYGYTF. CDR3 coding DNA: TGTGCCAGCAGTCTACAGGGTCGGTATGGCTACACCTTC.

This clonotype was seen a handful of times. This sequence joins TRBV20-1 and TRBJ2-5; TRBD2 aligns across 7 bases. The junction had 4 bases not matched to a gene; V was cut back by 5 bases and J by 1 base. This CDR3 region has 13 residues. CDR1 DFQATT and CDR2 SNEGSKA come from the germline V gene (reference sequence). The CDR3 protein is CSAVGGGQETQYF. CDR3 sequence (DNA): TGCAGTGCTGTGGGGGGGGGCCAAGAGACCCAGTACTTC.

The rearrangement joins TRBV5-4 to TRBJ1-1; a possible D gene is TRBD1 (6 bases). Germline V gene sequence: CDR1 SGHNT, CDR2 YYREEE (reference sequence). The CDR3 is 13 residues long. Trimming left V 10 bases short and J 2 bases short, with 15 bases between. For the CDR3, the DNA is TGTGCCGTAAAACAGGGACTTAACACTGAAGCTTTCTTT. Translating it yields CAVKQGLNTEAFF.

CDR3 DNA sequence: TGTGCCAGTAGTCCAAGGACTAGCGGGGGGGCACCAGATACGCAGTATTTT. Amino acid sequence: CASSPRTSGGAPDTQYF. V and J are TRBV19 and TRBJ2-3, with 15 bases fitting TRBD2. The CDR3 is made up of 17 amino acids. Per germline, CDR1 LNHDA and CDR2 SQIVND (reference sequence). V was pared by 5 bases and J by 4 bases, with 7 bases of the junction left unmatched. The full variable domain, in which reference TRBV19 and TRBJ2-3 provide the parts outside the CDR3, is DGGITQSPKYLFRKEGQNVTLSCEQNLNHDAMYWYRQDPGQGLRLIYYSQIVNDFQKGDIAEGYSVSREKKESFPLTVTSAQKNPTAFYLCASSPRTSGGAPDTQYFGPGTRLTVL.

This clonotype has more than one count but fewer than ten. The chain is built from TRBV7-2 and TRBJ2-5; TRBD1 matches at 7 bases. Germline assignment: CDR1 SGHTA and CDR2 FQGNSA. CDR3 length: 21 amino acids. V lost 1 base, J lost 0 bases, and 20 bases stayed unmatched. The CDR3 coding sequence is TGTGCCAGCAGCTTAGTGATGGTAGGGACAACAGGGGCGACAAACCAAGAGACCCAGTACTTC. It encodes CASSLVMVGTTGATNQETQYF.

The DNA of the CDR3 is TGTGCCAGCACCCTCGGGCCCAGCGGGGCGCAAGAGACCCAGTACTTC. Amino acid sequence: CASTLGPSGAQETQYF. The rearrangement uses TRBV7-2 and TRBJ2-5, with 7 bases lining up with TRBD2. Germline CDR1 reads SGHTA; CDR2 reads FQGNSA. Trimming at V came to 7 bases and at J to 2 bases, leaving 13 bases not matched to a gene. This CDR3 is 16 amino acids long.

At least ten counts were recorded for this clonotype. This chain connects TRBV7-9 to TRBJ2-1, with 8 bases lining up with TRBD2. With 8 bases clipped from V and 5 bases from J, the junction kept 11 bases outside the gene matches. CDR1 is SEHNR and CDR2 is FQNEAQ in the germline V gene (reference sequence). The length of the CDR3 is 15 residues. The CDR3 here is CASLPGGAFDNEQFF. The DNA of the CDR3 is TGTGCCAGCTTACCGGGGGGGGCGTTCGACAATGAGCAGTTCTTC.